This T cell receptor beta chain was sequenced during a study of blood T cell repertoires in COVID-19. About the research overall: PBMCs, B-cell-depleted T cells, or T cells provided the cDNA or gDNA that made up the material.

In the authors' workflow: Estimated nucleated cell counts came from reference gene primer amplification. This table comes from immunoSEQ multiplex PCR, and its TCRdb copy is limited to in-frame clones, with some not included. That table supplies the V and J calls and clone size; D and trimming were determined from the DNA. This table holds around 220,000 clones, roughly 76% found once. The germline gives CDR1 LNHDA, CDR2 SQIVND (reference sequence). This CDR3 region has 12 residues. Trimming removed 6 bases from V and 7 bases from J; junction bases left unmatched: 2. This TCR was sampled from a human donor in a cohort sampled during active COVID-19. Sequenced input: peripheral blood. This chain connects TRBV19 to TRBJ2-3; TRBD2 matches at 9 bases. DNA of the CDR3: TGTGCCAGTAGCCTAGCGGGGTATACGCAGTATTTT. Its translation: CASSLAGYTQYF.